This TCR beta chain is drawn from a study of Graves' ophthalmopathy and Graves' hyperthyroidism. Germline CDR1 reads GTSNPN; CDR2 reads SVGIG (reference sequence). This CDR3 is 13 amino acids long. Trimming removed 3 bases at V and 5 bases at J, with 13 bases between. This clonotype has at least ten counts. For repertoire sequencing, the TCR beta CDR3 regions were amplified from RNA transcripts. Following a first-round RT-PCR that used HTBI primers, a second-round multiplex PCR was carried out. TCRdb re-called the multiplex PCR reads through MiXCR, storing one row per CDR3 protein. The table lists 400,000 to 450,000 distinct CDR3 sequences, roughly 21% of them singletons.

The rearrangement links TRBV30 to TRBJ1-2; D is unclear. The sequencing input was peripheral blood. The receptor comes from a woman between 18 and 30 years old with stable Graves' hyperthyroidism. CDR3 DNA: TGTGCCTGGAGGCCAGGACGGTCTTATGGCTACACCTTC. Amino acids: CAWRPGRSYGYTF.